This T cell receptor (beta chain) was retrieved from a study of immune evolution from preneoplasia to lung adenocarcinoma. Study in general: HLA loss of heterozygosity: 5.5% to 8.5% AIS, about 14% MIA, over 25% ADC, none AAH. Findings and limits, study-wide: Clonality was highest in normal lung, lower in later-stage lesions apparently.

Libraries were prepared by immunoSEQ multiplex PCR; TCRdb keeps only in-frame clonotypes and omits some of them. The repertoire consists of roughly 3,100 clones, with 75% occurring once and the leading ten covering approximately 13%. Sample share makes this clone large. Its target is not known. Looked up from germline, CDR1 is SGHNT and CDR2 is YENEEA. There are 17 residues in the CDR3. The junction had 5 bases not matched to a gene; V was cut back by 5 bases and J by 2 bases. The rearrangement links TRBV11-3 to TRBJ2-3; TRBD2 aligns across 15 bases. The source of this sequence is a person aged 60 to 80 with lung adenocarcinoma. Input material: FFPE lung adenocarcinoma in situ tissue. Written as DNA, the CDR3 is TGTGCCAGCAGCCCCTGGACTAGCGGGGGGGACACAGATACGCAGTATTTT. Protein: CASSPWTSGGDTDTQYF.